The 2 T cell receptor beta chains below were found in one sample sequenced in a study of tumor-infiltrating lymphocytes in primary liver carcinoma. Unsorted whole blood served as the source of blood RNA, and germline DNA was extracted as well. A primer matching the constant region was used to make TCR beta cDNA from approximately 520 ng of total RNA. Construction of TCR beta libraries relied on three successive nested multiplex PCR rounds employing slightly modified ARM-PCR. Researchers ran the first two PCR rounds for ten to eleven cycles each with TRBV1-TRBV30 forward primers and a C-beta reverse primer. From the multiplex PCR reads, TCRdb called clonotypes with MiXCR, one entry per CDR3 protein. The profile shows 300,000 to 350,000 distinct CDR3 sequences, almost 65% of them singletons. Sequenced material: peripheral blood. These receptors were obtained from a man aged 35-49 years with primary liver carcinoma and hepatitis B virus infection.

Worth noting for this clonotype: Just one base apart from a much larger clone, this may be a read error. V usage is TRBV4-1 and J usage is TRBJ2-5; D is perhaps TRBD1 (5 bases). Per germline, CDR1 MGHRA and CDR2 YSYEKL. The CDR3 covers 15 residues. CDR3 loop: CSSSQDKGREETQYF. The CDR3 nucleotides are TGCTCCAGCAGCCAAGATAAAGGCAGGGAAGAGACCCAGTACTTC.

V is TRBV24-1 and J is TRBJ2-2, with a possible D match to TRBD1 (6 bases). V was pared by 6 bases and J by 0 bases, with 7 bases between. The CDR3 spans 14 residues. Looked up from germline, CDR1 is KGHDR and CDR2 is SFDVKD. The chain's CDR3 is CATSRQANTGELFF. CDR3 nucleotides: TGTGCCACCAGTCGACAGGCGAACACCGGGGAGCTGTTTTTT.